One and the same sample provided the 9 T cell receptor beta chains below, sequenced in a study of tumor T cells in aggressive B-cell lymphoma. The repertoire was sequenced with immunoSEQ multiplex PCR; TCRdb's copy has only in-frame clones and lacks some. Of a few thousand clones in the sample, around nine tenths were seen once. The sample comprised tumor tissue. These receptors all come from an adult with diffuse large B cell lymphoma.

The chain joins TRBV6-6 to TRBJ1-3; 7 nucleotides agree with TRBD1. Trimming at V came to 5 bases and at J to 2 bases, leaving 3 bases not matched to a gene. Germline V CDR1 and CDR2: MNHNY, SVGAGI (reference sequence). CDR3 size: 14 residues. The CDR3: CASSLTGTGNTIYF. CDR3 nucleotides: TGTGCCAGCAGTCTGACAGGGACTGGAAACACCATATATTTT.

The CDR3 DNA follows: TGTGCCTGGAGTGTATGGACAGGGGGCGGCACCGGGGAGCTGTTTTTT. It encodes CAWSVWTGGGTGELFF. This sequence joins TRBV30 and TRBJ2-2; 11 nucleotides match TRBD1. Germline values: CDR1 GTSNPN, CDR2 SVGIG (reference sequence). This CDR3 region has 16 residues. V shed 0 bases and J 4 bases; nucleotides not matched to a gene: 4.

This clone was seen more than once but under ten times. This sequence joins TRBV19 and TRBJ1-2, with D uncertain. Germline V gives CDR1 LNHDA, CDR2 SQIVND (reference sequence). V lost 6 bases and J 0 bases, leaving 14 bases between the germline ends. The CDR3 is 15 amino acids. CDR3 sequence: CASSPWTGANYGYTF. CDR3 coding DNA: TGTGCCAGTAGCCCTTGGACGGGAGCTAACTATGGCTACACCTTC.

This clone was counted once. J is TRBJ2-1 and V is TRBV29-1, with D perhaps TRBD1 (6 bases). Germline V gives CDR1 SQVTM, CDR2 ANQGSEA. V was clipped by 6 bases and J by 6 bases, with 18 bases between them. This CDR3 region has 14 residues. As DNA, the CDR3 is TGCAGCGTAACAGGGTGGAGACTACGCAATGAGCAGTTCTTC. It is translated as CSVTGWRLRNEQFF.

The V call is TRBV4-2, the J call TRBJ2-2, with 9 positions matching TRBD2. From germline, CDR1 is LGHNA and CDR2 YNFKEQ. Trimming removed 1 base from V and 2 bases from J; junction bases left unmatched: 2. The CDR3 contains 16 residues. The CDR3 protein is CASSQGGTSNTGELFF. The CDR3 DNA reads as TGTGCCAGCAGCCAAGGGGGGACTAGCAACACCGGGGAGCTGTTTTTT.

The chain combines TRBV27 with TRBJ2-5; 9 nucleotides line up with TRBD2. The CDR3 contains 16 residues. Germline-derived CDR1 and CDR2 are MNHEY and SMNVEV (reference sequence). V lost 2 bases, J lost 4 bases, and 8 bases stayed unmatched. The CDR3 loop reads CASSLRSGRGGETQYF. The CDR3 DNA is TGTGCCAGCAGTTTACGTAGCGGGAGAGGCGGAGAGACCCAGTACTTC.

The chain carries TRBV7-9 and TRBJ2-5, with D possibly TRBD1 on 5 matching bases. The V end lost 5 bases, the J end lost 5 bases, and 24 bases lay between the germline ends. Per germline, CDR1 SEHNR and CDR2 FQNEAQ (reference sequence). The CDR3 sequence is 17 residues long. The CDR3 nucleotides read TGTGCCAGCAGCATGGATTCTTTGCCCGGGTCAGGGGAGACCCAGTACTTC. Amino acid sequence: CASSMDSLPGSGETQYF.

The chain links TRBV10-2 to TRBJ2-7; tentatively, D is TRBD1 (5 bases). CDR1 and CDR2 from the germline V gene are WSHSY and SAAADI. The V end was cut by 10 bases, the J end by 5 bases, with 15 bases between. The CDR3 is 12 amino acids. CDR3 nucleotide sequence: TGCGCCACCCCGGACAAGCGAGACGAGCAGTACTTC. It is translated as CATPDKRDEQYF.

The chain uses TRBV19 and TRBJ1-2, with D perhaps matching TRBD1 (6 bases). CDR1 and CDR2 (germline): LNHDA, SQIVND (reference sequence). V was trimmed by 1 base and J by 4 bases, leaving 13 bases between them. This CDR3 spans 15 amino acids. The CDR3 sequence is CASSIALDSIYGYTF. The CDR3, as DNA: TGTGCCAGTAGTATAGCCCTGGACAGCATCTATGGCTACACCTTC.